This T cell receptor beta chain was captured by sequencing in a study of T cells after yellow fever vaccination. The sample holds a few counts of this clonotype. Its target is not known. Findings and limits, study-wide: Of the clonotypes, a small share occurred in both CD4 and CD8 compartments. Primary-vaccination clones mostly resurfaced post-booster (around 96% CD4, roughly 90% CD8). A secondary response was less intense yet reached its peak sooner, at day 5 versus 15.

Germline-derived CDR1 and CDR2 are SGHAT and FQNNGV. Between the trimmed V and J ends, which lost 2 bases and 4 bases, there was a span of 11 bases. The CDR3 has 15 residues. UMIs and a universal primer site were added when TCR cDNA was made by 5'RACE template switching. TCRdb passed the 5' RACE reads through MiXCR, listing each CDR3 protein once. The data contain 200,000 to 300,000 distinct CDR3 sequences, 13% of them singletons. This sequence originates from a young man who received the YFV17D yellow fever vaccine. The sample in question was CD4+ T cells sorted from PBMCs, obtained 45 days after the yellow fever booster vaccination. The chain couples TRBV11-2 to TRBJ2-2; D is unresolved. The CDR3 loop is CASSLTNYLTGELFF. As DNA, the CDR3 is TGTGCCAGCAGCTTAACGAACTACCTCACCGGGGAGCTGTTTTTT.